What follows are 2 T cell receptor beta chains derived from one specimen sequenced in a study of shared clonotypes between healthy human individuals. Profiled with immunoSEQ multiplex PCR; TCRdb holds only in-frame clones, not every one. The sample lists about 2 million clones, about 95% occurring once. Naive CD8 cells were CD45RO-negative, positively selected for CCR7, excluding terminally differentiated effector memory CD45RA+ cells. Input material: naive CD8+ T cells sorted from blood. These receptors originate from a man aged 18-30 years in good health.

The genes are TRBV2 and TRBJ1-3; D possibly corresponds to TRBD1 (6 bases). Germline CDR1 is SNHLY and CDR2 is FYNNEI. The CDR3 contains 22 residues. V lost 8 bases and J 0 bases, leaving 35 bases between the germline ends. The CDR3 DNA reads TGTGCCAGCGTCCCGATGACCATTCCCCCGACGGCAGGCAGGGGCTCTGGAAACACCATATATTTT. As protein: CASVPMTIPPTAGRGSGNTIYF.

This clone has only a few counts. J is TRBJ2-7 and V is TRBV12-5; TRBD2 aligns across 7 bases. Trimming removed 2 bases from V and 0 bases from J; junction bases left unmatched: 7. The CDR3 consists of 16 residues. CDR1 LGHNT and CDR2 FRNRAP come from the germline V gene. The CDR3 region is CASGLTLAAVSYEQYF. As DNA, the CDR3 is TGTGCTAGTGGTTTGACCCTAGCGGCCGTCTCCTACGAGCAGTACTTC.